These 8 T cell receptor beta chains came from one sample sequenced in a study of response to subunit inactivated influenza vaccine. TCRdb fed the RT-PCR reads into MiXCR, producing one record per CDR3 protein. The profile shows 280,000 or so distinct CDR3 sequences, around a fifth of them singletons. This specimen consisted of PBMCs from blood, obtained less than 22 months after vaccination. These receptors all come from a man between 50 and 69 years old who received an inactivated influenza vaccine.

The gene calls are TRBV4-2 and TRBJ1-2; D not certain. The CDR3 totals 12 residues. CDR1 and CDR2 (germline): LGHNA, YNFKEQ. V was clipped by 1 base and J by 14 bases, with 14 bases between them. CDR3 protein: CASSQVPGPPTF. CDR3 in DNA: TGTGCCAGCAGCCAAGTCCCCGGGCCTCCTACCTTC.

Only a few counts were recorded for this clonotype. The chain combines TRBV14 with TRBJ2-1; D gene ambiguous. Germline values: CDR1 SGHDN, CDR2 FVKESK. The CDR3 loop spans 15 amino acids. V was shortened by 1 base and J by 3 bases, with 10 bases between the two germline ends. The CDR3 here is CASSQGFGFYNEQFF. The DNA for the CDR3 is TGTGCCAGCAGCCAAGGGTTTGGTTTCTACAATGAGCAGTTCTTC.

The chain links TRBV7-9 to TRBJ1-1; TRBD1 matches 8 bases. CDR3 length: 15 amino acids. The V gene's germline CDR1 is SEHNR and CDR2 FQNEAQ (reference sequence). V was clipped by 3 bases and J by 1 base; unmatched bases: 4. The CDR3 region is CASSFRDRSNTEAFF. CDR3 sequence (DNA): TGTGCCAGCAGCTTCCGGGACAGGTCGAACACTGAAGCTTTCTTT.

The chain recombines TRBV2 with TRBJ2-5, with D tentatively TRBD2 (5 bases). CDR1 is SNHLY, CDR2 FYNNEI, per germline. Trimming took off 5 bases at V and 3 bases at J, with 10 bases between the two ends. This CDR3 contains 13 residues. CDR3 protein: CASSLTTKETQYF. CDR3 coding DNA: TGTGCCAGCAGTCTGACGACTAAAGAGACCCAGTACTTC.

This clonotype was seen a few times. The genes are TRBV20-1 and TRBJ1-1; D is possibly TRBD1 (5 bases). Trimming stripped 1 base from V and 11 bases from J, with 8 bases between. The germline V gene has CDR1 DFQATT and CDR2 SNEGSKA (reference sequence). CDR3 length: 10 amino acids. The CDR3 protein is CSARVRGAFF. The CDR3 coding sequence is TGCAGTGCTAGAGTCCGGGGGGCTTTCTTT.

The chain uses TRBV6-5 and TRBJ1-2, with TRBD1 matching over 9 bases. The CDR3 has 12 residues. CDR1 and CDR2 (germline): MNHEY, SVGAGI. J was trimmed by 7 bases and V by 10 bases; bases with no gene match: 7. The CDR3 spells CATRTGAFGYTF. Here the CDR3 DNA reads TGTGCCACCCGGACAGGGGCATTTGGCTACACCTTC.

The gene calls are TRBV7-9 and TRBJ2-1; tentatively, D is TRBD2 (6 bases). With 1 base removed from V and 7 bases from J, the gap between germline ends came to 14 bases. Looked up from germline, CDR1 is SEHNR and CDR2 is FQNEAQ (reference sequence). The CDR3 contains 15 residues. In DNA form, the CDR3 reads TGTGCCAGCAGCTTAGTCGTGCAGGCGGGGAATGAGCAGTTCTTC. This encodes CASSLVVQAGNEQFF. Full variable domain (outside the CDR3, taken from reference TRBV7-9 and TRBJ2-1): DTGVSQNPRHKITKRGQNVTFRCDPISEHNRLYWYRQTLGQGPEFLTYFQNEAQLEKSRLLSDRFSAERPKGSFSTLEIQRTEQGDSAMYLCASSLVVQAGNEQFFGPGTRLTVL.

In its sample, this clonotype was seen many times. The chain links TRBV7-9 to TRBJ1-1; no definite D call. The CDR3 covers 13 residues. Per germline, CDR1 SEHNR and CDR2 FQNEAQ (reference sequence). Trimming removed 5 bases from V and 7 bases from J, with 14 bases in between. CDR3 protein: CASSPAVAREAFF. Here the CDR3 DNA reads TGTGCCAGCAGCCCAGCAGTTGCCCGTGAAGCTTTCTTT.